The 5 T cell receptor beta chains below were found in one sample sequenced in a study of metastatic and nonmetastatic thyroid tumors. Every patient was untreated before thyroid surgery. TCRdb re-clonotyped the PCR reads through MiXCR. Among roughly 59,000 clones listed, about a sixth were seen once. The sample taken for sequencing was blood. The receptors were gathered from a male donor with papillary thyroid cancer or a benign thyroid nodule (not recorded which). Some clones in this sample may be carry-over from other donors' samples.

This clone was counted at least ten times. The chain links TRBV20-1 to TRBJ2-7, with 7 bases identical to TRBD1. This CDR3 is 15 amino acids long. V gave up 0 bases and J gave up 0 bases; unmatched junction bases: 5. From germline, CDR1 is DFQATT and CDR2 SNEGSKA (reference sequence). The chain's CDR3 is CSARESTGSSYEQYF. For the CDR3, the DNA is TGCAGTGCTAGAGAATCGACAGGGAGCTCCTACGAGCAGTACTTC.

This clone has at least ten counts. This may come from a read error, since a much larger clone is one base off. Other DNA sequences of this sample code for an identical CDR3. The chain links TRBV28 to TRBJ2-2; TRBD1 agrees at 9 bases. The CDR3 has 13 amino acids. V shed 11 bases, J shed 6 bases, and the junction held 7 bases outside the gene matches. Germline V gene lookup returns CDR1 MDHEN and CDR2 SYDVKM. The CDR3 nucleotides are TGTGCCGCAACAGGGGGCGTCCCCGGGGAGCTGTTTTTT. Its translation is CAATGGVPGELFF.

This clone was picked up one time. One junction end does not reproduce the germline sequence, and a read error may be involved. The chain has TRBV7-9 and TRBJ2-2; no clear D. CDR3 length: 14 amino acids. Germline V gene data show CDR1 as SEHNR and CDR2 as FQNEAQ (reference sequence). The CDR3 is CASSLLIVTGELFF. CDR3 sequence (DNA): TGTGCCAGCAGCTTACTAATCGTAACCGGTGAGCTGTTTTTT.

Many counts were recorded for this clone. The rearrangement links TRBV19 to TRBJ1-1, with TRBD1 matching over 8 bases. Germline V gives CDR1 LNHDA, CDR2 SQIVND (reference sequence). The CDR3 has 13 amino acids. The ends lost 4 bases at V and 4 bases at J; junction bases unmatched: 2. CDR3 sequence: CASSTDRVTEAFF. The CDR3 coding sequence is TGTGCCAGTAGTACGGACAGGGTCACTGAAGCTTTCTTT.

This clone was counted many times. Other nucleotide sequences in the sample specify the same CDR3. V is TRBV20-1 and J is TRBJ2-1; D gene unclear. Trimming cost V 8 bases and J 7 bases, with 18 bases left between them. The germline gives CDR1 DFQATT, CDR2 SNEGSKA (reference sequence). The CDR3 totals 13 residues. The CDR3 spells CSHLRAAANEQFF. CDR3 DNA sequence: TGCAGTCACCTTCGGGCCGCGGCTAATGAGCAGTTCTTC.